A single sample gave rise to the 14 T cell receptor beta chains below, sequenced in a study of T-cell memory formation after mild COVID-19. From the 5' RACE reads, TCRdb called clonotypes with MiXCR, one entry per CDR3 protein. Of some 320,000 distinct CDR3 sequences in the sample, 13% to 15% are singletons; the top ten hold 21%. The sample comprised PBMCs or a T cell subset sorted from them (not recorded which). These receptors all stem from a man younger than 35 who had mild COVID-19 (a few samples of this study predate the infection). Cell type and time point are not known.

CDR3 nucleotide sequence: TGTGCCAGCAGTGAAGCGCTGGGGTTCGAGCAGTACTTC. This codes for CASSEALGFEQYF. The chain links TRBV6-1 to TRBJ2-7; D remains unclear. V lost 0 bases and J 6 bases, leaving 9 bases between the germline ends. The germline V gene has CDR1 MNHNS and CDR2 SASEGT. The CDR3 runs 13 residues.

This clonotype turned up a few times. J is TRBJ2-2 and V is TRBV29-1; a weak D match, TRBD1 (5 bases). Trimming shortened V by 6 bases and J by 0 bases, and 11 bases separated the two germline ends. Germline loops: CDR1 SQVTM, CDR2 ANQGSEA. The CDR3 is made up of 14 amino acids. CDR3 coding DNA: TGCAGCGTGGTCGGACAACCGAACACCGGGGAGCTGTTTTTT. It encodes CSVVGQPNTGELFF.

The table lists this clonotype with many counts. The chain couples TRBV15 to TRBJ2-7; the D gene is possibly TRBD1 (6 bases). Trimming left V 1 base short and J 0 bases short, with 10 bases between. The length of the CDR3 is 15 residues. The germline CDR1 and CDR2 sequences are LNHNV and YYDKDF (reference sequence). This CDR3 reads CATSRAGTFSYEQYF. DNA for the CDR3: TGTGCCACCAGCAGAGCCGGGACATTCTCCTACGAGCAGTACTTC.

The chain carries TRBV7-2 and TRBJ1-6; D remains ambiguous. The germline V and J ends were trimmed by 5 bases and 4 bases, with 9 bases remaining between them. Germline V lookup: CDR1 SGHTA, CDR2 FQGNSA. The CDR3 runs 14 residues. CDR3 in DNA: TGTGCCAGCAGCCCCTCTAGGTATAATTCACCCCTCCACTTT. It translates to CASSPSRYNSPLHF.

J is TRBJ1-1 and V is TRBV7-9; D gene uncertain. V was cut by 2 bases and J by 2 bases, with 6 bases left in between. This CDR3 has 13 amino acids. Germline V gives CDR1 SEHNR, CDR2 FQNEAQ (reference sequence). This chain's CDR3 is CASSLLSNTEAFF. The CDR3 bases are TGTGCCAGCAGCTTACTGAGCAACACTGAAGCTTTCTTT. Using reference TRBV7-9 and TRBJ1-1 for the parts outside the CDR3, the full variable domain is DTGVSQNPRHKITKRGQNVTFRCDPISEHNRLYWYRQTLGQGPEFLTYFQNEAQLEKSRLLSDRFSAERPKGSFSTLEIQRTEQGDSAMYLCASSLLSNTEAFFGQGTRLTVV.

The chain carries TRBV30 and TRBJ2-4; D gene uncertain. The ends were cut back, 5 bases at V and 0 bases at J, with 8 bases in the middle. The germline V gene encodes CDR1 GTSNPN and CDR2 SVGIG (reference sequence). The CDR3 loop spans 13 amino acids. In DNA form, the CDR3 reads TGTGCCTGGTCTTATTCAGCCAAAAACATTCAGTACTTC. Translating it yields CAWSYSAKNIQYF.

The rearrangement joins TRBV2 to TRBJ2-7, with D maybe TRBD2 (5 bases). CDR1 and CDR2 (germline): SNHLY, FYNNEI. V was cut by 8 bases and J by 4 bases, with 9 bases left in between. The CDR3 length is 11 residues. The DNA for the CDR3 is TGTGCCAGCGGGCTAGCTTACGAGCAGTACGTC. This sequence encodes CASGLAYEQYV.

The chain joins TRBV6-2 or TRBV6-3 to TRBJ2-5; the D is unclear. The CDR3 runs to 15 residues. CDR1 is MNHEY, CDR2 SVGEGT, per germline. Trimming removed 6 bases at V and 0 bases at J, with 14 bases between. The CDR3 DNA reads TGTGCCAGCAGACCGTTGACCGAAGACCAAGAGACCCAGTACTTC. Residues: CASRPLTEDQETQYF.

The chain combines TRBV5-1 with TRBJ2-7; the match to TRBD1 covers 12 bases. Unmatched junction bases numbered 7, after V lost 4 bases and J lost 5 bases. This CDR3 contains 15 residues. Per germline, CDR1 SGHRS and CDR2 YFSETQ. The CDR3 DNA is TGCGCCAGCAGCGTTGGGACAGGGGGCATGAACGAGCAGTACGTC. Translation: CASSVGTGGMNEQYV.

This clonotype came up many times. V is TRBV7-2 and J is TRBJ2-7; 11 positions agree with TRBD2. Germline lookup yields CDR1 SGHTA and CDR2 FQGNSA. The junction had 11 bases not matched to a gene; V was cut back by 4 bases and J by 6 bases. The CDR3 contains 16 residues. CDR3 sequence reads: CASSSSLSGGAFEQYF. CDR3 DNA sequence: TGTGCCAGCAGCTCCTCCCTTAGCGGGGGGGCGTTCGAGCAGTACTTC.

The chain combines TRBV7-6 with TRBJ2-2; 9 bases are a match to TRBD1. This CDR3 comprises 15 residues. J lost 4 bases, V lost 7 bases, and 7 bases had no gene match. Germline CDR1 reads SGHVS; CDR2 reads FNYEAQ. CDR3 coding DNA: TGTGCCAGCACCGCGCGACAGGGGGGCACCGGGGAGCTGTTTTTT. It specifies CASTARQGGTGELFF.

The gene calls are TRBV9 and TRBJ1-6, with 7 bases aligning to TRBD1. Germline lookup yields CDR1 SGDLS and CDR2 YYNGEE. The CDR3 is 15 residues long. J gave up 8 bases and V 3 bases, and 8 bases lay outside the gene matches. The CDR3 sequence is CASSAWTGLDSPLHF. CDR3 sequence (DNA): TGTGCCAGCAGCGCATGGACAGGTCTCGATTCACCCCTCCACTTT.

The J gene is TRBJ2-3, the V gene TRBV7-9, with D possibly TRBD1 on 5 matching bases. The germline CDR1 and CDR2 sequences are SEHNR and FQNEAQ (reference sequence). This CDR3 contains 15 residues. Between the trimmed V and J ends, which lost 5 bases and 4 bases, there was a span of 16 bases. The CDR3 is CASSPTQGGPDTQYF. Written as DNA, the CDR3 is TGTGCCAGCAGCCCAACCCAGGGTGGTCCAGATACGCAGTATTTT. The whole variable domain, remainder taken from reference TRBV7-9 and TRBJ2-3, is DTGVSQNPRHKITKRGQNVTFRCDPISEHNRLYWYRQTLGQGPEFLTYFQNEAQLEKSRLLSDRFSAERPKGSFSTLEIQRTEQGDSAMYLCASSPTQGGPDTQYFGPGTRLTVL.

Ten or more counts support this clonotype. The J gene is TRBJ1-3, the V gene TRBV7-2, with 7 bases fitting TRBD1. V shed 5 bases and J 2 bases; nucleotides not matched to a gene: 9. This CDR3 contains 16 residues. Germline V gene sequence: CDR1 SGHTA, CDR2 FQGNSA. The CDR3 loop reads CASSRSPGTAGNTIYF. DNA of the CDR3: TGTGCCAGCAGCCGATCGCCCGGGACAGCTGGAAACACCATATATTTT.